The source of this T cell receptor beta chain is a study of blood T cell repertoires in COVID-19 (dated by TCRdb to about 2020). About the investigation overall: Collaborator samples came from the United States, Italy and Spain and covered acute and convalescent phases of COVID-19. HLA class I and class II types, where available, came from metadata supplied by the sample provider rather than from assay-based typing. The dataset comprised deeply sampled blood TCRbeta repertoires from subjects exposed to, actively infected with, or recovered from COVID-19. The material from the prospective study consisted of cDNA or gDNA derived from T cells, B-cell-depleted T cells, or PBMCs. Samples came from the ongoing ImmuneRACE study (first 160 participants) plus 1,254 subjects from 6 global collaborators. The repertoires were made available in a free public database intended to serve as a resource for research on the immune response to SARS-CoV-2. Sample metadata almost always included a de-identified subject ID, COVID-19 status, age in years and sex.

TCRbeta CDR3 regions were amplified from genomic DNA using the immunoSEQ Assay, a bias-controlled multiplex PCR. As for the original processing: Within the assay, amplification of reference gene primers was used to estimate how many nucleated cells each sample contained. Sequence reads were collapsed and filtered to measure the absolute abundance of every unique TCRbeta CDR3 rearrangement. For each sample, productive Simpson clonality was calculated as the square root of Simpson's diversity index over productive rearrangements. TCRdb's version of the immuneACCESS table is confined to in-frame rearrangements and falls short of the full clone set. An unresolved V gene accounts for under half of the shortfall where checked; the remainder is of unknown origin. Clone size and V and J calls were adopted from that table, with D and trimming inferred from the DNA. Within this sample are 64,000 or so clones, with more than 75% of them counted one time only. The ten biggest clones cover roughly an eighth of the sample.

What the research found in general, with its limitations: How much clinical and demographic metadata was included differed by source and by participant, and the metadata was provided uncurated.

The CDR3 starts with the cysteine, ends with the phenylalanine, and has 18 residues. CDR3 DNA is the only sequence kept; it has 54 bases, read in frame from the first base. CDR1 LGHNA and CDR2 YNFKEQ were looked up in the germline V gene. Trimming takes 0 bases from V and 2 bases from J, and the germline ends sit 18 bases apart. To note about this clone: It lacks a known antigen. Per-base quality was not reported, and no clone a single base away is much larger than it.

Each collaborating institution followed its own protocols to collect whole blood in K2EDTA tubes. For TCRbeta analysis, collaborator samples were shipped as frozen whole blood, as isolated PBMCs, or as DNA extracted from either sample type. The specimen was peripheral blood. The receptor comes from a human donor in a cohort sampled during active COVID-19. This chain joins TRBV4-2 to TRBJ2-3; tentative D gene TRBD2, with 6 bases matching. CDR3 sequence: CASSQEPGTPRSTDTQYF. The nucleotide sequence reads as follows: TGTGCCAGCAGCCAAGAGCCCGGGACTCCGCGTTCCACAGATACGCAGTATTTT.